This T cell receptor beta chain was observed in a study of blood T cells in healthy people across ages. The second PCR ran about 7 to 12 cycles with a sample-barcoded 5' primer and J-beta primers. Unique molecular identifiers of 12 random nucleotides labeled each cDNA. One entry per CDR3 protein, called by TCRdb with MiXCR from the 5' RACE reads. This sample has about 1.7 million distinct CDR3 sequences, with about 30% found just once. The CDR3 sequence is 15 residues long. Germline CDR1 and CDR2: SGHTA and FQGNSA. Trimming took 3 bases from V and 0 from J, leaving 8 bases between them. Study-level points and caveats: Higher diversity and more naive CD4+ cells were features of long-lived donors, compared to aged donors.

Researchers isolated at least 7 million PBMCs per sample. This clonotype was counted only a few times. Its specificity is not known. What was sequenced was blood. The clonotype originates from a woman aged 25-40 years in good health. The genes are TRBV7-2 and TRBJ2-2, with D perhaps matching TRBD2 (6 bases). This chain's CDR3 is CASSFSGANTGELFF. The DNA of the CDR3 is TGTGCCAGCAGCTTTAGCGGCGCGAACACCGGGGAGCTGTTTTTT. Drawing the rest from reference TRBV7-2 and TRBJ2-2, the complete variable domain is GAGVSQSPSNKVTEKGKDVELRCDPISGHTALYWYRQSLGQGLEFLIYFQGNSAPDKSGLPSDRFSAERTGGSVSTLTIQRTQQEDSAVYLCASSFSGANTGELFFGEGSRLTVL.